This T cell receptor beta chain emerged from a study of blood T cell repertoires in COVID-19. As for the study in general: Specimens from acute and convalescent COVID-19 originated in the United States, Italy and Spain. Sample material is recorded as cDNA or gDNA derived from T cells, B-cell-depleted T cells, or PBMCs.

The J segment lost 4 bases and the V segment lost 3 bases, leaving 3 bases of the junction unmatched. Germline V gene lookup returns CDR1 KGHSH and CDR2 LQKENI. The CDR3 runs 14 residues. As processed by the authors: Amplification of reference gene primers was used by the study to estimate nucleated cell counts. Repertoires were generated with immunoSEQ multiplex PCR, while TCRdb's copy carries only in-frame clones and drops some. The V and J calls and the clone size are those of that table, but D and trimming were determined from the DNA. Counted here are some 170,000 clones, around 80% occurring once; the ten biggest clones make up 7% to 10%.

The sequence derives from a man aged 60 to 75 with acute or convalescent COVID-19. Sample: peripheral blood. The chain combines TRBV18 with TRBJ2-1, with 7 bases identical to TRBD1. The CDR3 sequence is CASSPGTAYNEQFF. As DNA, the CDR3 is TGTGCCAGCTCACCCGGGACAGCATACAATGAGCAGTTCTTC. The variable domain in full, completed from reference TRBV18 and TRBJ2-1, reads NAGVMQNPRHLVRRRGQEARLRCSPMKGHSHVYWYRQLPEEGLKFMVYLQKENIIDESGMPKERFSAEFPKEGPSILRIQQVVRGDSAAYFCASSPGTAYNEQFFGPGTRLTVL.